This TCR beta chain came from a study of T cells after yellow fever vaccination. 5'RACE template switching produced TCR cDNA carrying a universal primer site and UMIs. TCRdb passed the 5' RACE reads through MiXCR, listing each CDR3 protein once. The data contain some 500,000 distinct CDR3 sequences, 13% of them singletons. Points on this clonotype: What it recognizes is unknown. Compared with germline, one end of the junction differs, possibly owing to a read error.

Findings and caveats of the study: Clonotypes shared by both compartments, CD4 and CD8, made up a small share. Repertoires obtained by FACS sorting could include abundant clonotypes that entered as contaminants from the bulk population. Primary-vaccination clones mostly resurfaced post-booster (about 96% CD4, roughly 90% CD8).

The specimen comprised PBMCs, sampled on the day of the yellow fever booster vaccination. The receptor's source is a young man who received the YFV17D yellow fever vaccine.

The CDR3 sequence is CASCQNRGAGETQYF. DNA of the CDR3: TGTGCCAGCTGCCAGAACAGGGGGGCTGGAGAGACCCAGTACTTC. The V and J genes are TRBV3-1 and TRBJ2-5; 8 bases line up with TRBD1. Germline V gene data show CDR1 as LGHDT and CDR2 as YNNKEL (reference sequence). The CDR3 covers 15 residues.